The 11 T cell receptor beta chains reported below all come from one sample, sequenced in a study of cytomegalovirus exposure and HLA in healthy donors. The PCR used 60 Vbeta and 13 Jbeta primers. The assay was immunoSEQ multiplex PCR, and TCRdb's table has in-frame clones only and misses some. The data contain some 200,000 clones, roughly 84% of them singletons. Input material: PBMCs. Receptors were obtained from a woman between 45 and 65 years old in good health and CMV-seropositive.

V and J are TRBV19 and TRBJ1-5; weak D call: TRBD1 (6 bases). Trimming cost V 0 bases and J 4 bases, with 7 bases left between them. Per germline, CDR1 LNHDA and CDR2 SQIVND (reference sequence). This CDR3 has 14 residues. CDR3 protein: CASSIEDRNQPQHF. The CDR3 DNA reads as TGTGCCAGTAGTATAGAGGACAGAAATCAGCCCCAGCATTTT.

The V call is TRBV5-5, the J call TRBJ1-6; D call uncertain. Deletions cut 1 base from V and 2 bases from J, with 10 bases between. The CDR3 covers 16 residues. Germline V CDR1 and CDR2: SGHKS, YYEKEE (reference sequence). The CDR3 DNA reads as TGTGCCAGCAGCTTGAAGATGGCAGCCTATAATTCACCCCTCCACTTT. It specifies CASSLKMAAYNSPLHF.

This chain uses TRBV6-4 with TRBJ1-5, with D hard to call. The V gene lost 4 bases and the J gene lost 4 bases, with 8 bases spanning the gap. Per the germline V gene, CDR1 is MRHNA and CDR2 is SNTAGT. The CDR3 has 13 amino acids. CDR3 DNA sequence: TGTGCCAGCAGTGCACAGCCGAATCAGCCCCAGCATTTT. Translation: CASSAQPNQPQHF.

Remarks on this clone: At the DNA level, this CDR3 is encoded by other sequences in the same sample as well. The chain links TRBV6-1 to TRBJ1-3; TRBD1 agrees at 9 bases. Germline loops: CDR1 MNHNS, CDR2 SASEGT. CDR3 length: 17 residues. Trimming cost V 3 bases and J 2 bases; bases outside gene matches: 8. As DNA, the CDR3 is TGTGCCAGCAGTGACCGGGACAGGGCGTCACCTGGAAACACCATATATTTT. Its translation: CASSDRDRASPGNTIYF.

The chain has TRBV25-1 and TRBJ2-3, with 8 bases aligning to TRBD1. The V gene end was trimmed by 4 bases and the J gene end by 0 bases; junction bases not matched to a gene: 6. This CDR3 contains 16 residues. CDR1 and CDR2 (germline): MGHDK, SYGVNS. The CDR3 DNA reads as TGTGCCAGCAGTGCCGGACAGGGCGGGAGCACAGATACGCAGTATTTT. This translates into CASSAGQGGSTDTQYF.

The chain has TRBV14 and TRBJ2-7, with 8 bases fitting TRBD1. The V segment lost 3 bases and the J segment 4 bases; nucleotides outside the gene matches: 2. The CDR3 spans 13 residues. CDR1 and CDR2 from the germline V gene are SGHDN and FVKESK. CDR3 region: CASSHDRGYEQYF. In DNA form, the CDR3 reads TGTGCCAGCAGCCATGACAGGGGTTACGAGCAGTACTTC. Filled out from reference TRBV14 and TRBJ2-7, the complete variable domain reads EAGVTQFPSHSVIEKGQTVTLRCDPISGHDNLYWYRRVMGKEIKFLLHFVKESKQDESGMPNNRFLAERTGGTYSTLKVQPAELEDSGVYFCASSHDRGYEQYFGPGTRLTVT.

This clone has only a few counts. This rearrangement joins TRBV6-6 to TRBJ2-3, with 8 bases identical to TRBD1. Germline trimming cut 4 bases from V and 0 bases from J; bases unmatched to any gene: 6. Germline CDR1 MNHNY, CDR2 SVGAGI (reference sequence). The CDR3 is made up of 16 amino acids. CDR3 protein: CASSSLGTGSTDTQYF. For the CDR3, the DNA is TGTGCCAGCAGTTCCCTCGGGACAGGAAGCACAGATACGCAGTATTTT.

This clone was found a few times. The chain joins TRBV11-2 to TRBJ2-1, with D uncertain. CDR1 and CDR2 (germline): SGHAT, FQNNGV. Trimming took off 0 bases at V and 2 bases at J, with 5 bases between the two ends. This CDR3 contains 14 residues. Written as DNA, the CDR3 is TGTGCCAGCAGCTTAGATGGCACCTACAATGAGCAGTTCTTC. Translating it yields CASSLDGTYNEQFF.

The chain has TRBV28 and TRBJ1-2; D is possibly TRBD1 (6 bases). The CDR3 totals 15 residues. Trimming took 3 bases from V and 0 from J, leaving 11 bases between them. Germline V gene lookup returns CDR1 MDHEN and CDR2 SYDVKM. The CDR3 reads CASSLGGGANYGYTF. The CDR3 DNA follows: TGTGCCAGCAGTTTGGGTGGGGGCGCTAACTATGGCTACACCTTC.

The CDR3 DNA reads TGTGCCAGCAGCGCAGGTTCCTCTGGAAACACCATATATTTT. Amino acids: CASSAGSSGNTIYF. The chain links TRBV9 to TRBJ1-3; D call uncertain. This CDR3 is built from 14 residues. The V end was cut by 3 bases, the J end by 0 bases, with 7 bases between. Germline V gene sequence: CDR1 SGDLS, CDR2 YYNGEE.

This chain connects TRBV19 to TRBJ2-3; 8 bases map to TRBD2. The ends lost 1 base at V and 3 bases at J; junction bases unmatched: 3. The CDR3 sequence is 15 residues long. Germline CDR1 is LNHDA and CDR2 is SQIVND (reference sequence). The CDR3 DNA follows: TGTGCCAGTAGTATAGCGGGGGGGCCGACAGATACGCAGTATTTT. Residues: CASSIAGGPTDTQYF.